The clone carrying this TCR beta chain has ten or more counts. The entry originates in a study of T-cell reconstitution after alpha-beta-depleted transplantation in children. Using unique molecular identifiers, the investigators prepared the TCRbeta library. TCRdb reprocessed the PCR reads with MiXCR, giving one entry per CDR3 protein. The table records roughly 66,000 distinct CDR3 sequences, roughly 5% of them present only once. Germline V lookup: CDR1 SGHTA, CDR2 FQGTGA. Trimming cost V 5 bases and J 7 bases; bases outside gene matches: 7. The CDR3 is made up of 14 amino acids. This sample comprised PBMCs, mostly from graft donor cells, obtained 180 days after TCRalphabeta/CD19-depleted stem cell transplant. The source of this sequence is a boy in the first two years of life who had a stem cell transplant for acute myeloid leukemia, so the T cells may come from the graft donor. The chain employs TRBV7-3 and TRBJ2-1; 8 bases fit TRBD2. CDR3 sequence: CASSRYGGANEQFF. CDR3 coding DNA: TGTGCCAGCAGCCGCTACGGGGGGGCGAATGAGCAGTTCTTC.